These T cell receptor beta chains were read from a single sample in a study of CXCR3-negative and CXCR3-positive naive CD8 T cells. TCRdb re-called the 5' RACE reads, yielding one record per CDR3 amino acid sequence without DNA. The sample data list roughly 99,000 distinct CDR3 sequences. The material sequenced was naive CXCR3+ CD8+ T cells from blood. These receptors were collected from a human donor in good health. Some clones in this sample may be carry-over from other donors' samples. Each CDR3 is given with its conserved first and last residue.

V: TRBV28; length: 15; J: TRBJ2-1; CDR3: CASSLDREVINEQFF
V: TRBV20-1; length: 12; J: TRBJ1-1; CDR3: CSARTGETEAFF
V: TRBV28; length: 14; J: TRBJ1-4; CDR3: CASSFAAVNEKLFF
V: TRBV14; length: 15; J: TRBJ2-1; CDR3: CASSPSGGGPNEQFF
V: TRBV6-2/TRBV6-3; length: 13; J: TRBJ2-3; CDR3: CASSSTGTDTQYF
V: TRBV6-4; length: 15; J: TRBJ2-7; CDR3: CASSEELAPTYEQYF
V: TRBV29-1; length: 15; J: TRBJ2-7; CDR3: CSVEGGKGSFYEQYF
V: TRBV20-1; length: 13; J: TRBJ1-1; CDR3: CSARATGTTEAFF
V: TRBV7-3; length: 15; J: TRBJ2-3; CDR3: CASSPSSGGRDTQYF
V: TRBV14; length: 15; J: TRBJ1-1; CDR3: CASSLSDSMNTEAFF
V: TRBV12-3/TRBV12-4; length: 13; J: TRBJ1-3; CDR3: CASSLFPDNTIYF
V: TRBV29-1; length: 13; J: TRBJ2-5; CDR3: CSVELVDLETQYF
V: TRBV4-1; length: 15; J: TRBJ2-3; CDR3: CASSQGTGYTDTQYF
V: TRBV28; length: 15; J: TRBJ2-7; CDR3: CASSFRAYAFYEQYF
V: TRBV29-1; length: 17; J: TRBJ2-2; CDR3: CSVEDLPRGGLTGELFF
V: TRBV4-3; length: 17; J: TRBJ1-3; CDR3: CASSQDKTRYSGNTIYF
V: TRBV9; length: 15; J: TRBJ1-1; CDR3: CASSAIQGAGTEAFF
V: TRBV4-3; length: 15; J: TRBJ1-5; CDR3: CASSQERGWNQPQHF
V: TRBV4-2; length: 15; J: TRBJ2-7; CDR3: CASSQVSGGIYEQYF
V: TRBV28; length: 15; J: TRBJ2-5; CDR3: CASSLGPLGQETQYF
V: TRBV29-1; length: 13; J: TRBJ1-2; CDR3: CSVVGQGLEGYTF
V: TRBV7-9; length: 13; J: TRBJ1-2; CDR3: CASTNGEDGGYTF
V: TRBV7-6; length: 14; J: TRBJ2-7; CDR3: CASSRGQGVLEQYF
V: TRBV7-6; length: 18; J: TRBJ2-3; CDR3: CASSPPSGELTSTDTQYF
V: TRBV7-8; length: 17; J: TRBJ2-7; CDR3: CASSLPTGFTPLNEQYF
V: TRBV2; length: 13; J: TRBJ2-1; CDR3: CASRKNSYNEQFF
V: TRBV7-2; length: 14; J: TRBJ2-7; CDR3: CASSLGQGYYEQYF
V: TRBV7-6; length: 16; J: TRBJ2-5; CDR3: CASSSRTSGGQATQYF
V: TRBV7-9; length: 15; J: TRBJ2-1; CDR3: CASSGISGAYNEQFF
V: TRBV29-1; length: 15; J: TRBJ2-5; CDR3: CSVGPPEDRQETQYF
V: TRBV6-5; length: 12; J: TRBJ1-5; CDR3: CASSSPLGPQHF
V: TRBV12-3/TRBV12-4; length: 14; J: TRBJ2-7; CDR3: CASSLGTGPYEQYF
V: TRBV7-9; length: 15; J: TRBJ2-2; CDR3: CASSPGPSGPGELFF
V: TRBV12-3/TRBV12-4; length: 15; J: TRBJ1-5; CDR3: CASSFAGGGNQPQHF
V: TRBV10-3; length: 18; J: TRBJ2-3; CDR3: CAISEPRGGERSTDTQYF